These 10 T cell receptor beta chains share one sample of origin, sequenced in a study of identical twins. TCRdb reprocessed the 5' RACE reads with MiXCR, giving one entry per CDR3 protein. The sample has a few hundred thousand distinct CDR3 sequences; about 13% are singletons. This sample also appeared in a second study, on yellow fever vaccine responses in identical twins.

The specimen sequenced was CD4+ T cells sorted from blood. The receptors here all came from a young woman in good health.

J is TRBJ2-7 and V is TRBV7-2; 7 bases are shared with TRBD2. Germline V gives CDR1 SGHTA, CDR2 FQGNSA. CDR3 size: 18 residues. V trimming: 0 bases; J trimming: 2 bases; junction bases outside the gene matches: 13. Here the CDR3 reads CASSLAKVEAGRPYEQYF. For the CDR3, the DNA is TGTGCCAGCAGCTTAGCTAAGGTGGAAGCGGGACGCCCCTACGAGCAGTACTTC.

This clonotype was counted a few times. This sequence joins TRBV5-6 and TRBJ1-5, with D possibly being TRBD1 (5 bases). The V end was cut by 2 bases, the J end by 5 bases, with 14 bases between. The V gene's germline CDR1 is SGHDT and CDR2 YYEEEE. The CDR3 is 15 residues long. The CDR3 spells CASSFGRGSDQPQHF. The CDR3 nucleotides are TGTGCCAGCAGCTTTGGTCGGGGCTCGGATCAGCCCCAGCATTTT.

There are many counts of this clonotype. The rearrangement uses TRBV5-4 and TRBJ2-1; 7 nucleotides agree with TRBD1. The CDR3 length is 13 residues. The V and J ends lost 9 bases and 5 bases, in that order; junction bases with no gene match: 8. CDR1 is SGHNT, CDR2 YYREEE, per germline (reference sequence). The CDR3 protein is CATTLGQNNEQFF. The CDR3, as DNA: TGTGCCACCACCTTGGGACAGAACAATGAGCAGTTCTTC.

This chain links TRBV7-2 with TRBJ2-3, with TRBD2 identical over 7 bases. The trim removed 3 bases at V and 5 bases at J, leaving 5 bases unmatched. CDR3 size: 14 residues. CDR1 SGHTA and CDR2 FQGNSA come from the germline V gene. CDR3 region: CASSFMASGDTQYF. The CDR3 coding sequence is TGTGCCAGCAGCTTCATGGCTAGCGGAGATACGCAGTATTTT.

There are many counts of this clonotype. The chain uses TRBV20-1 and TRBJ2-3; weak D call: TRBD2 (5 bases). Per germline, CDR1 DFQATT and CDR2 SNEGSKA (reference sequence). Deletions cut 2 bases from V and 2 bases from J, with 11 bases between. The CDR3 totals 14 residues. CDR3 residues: CSARMTIPTDTQYF. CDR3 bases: TGCAGTGCTAGAATGACTATACCCACAGATACGCAGTATTTT.

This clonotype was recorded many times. This CDR3 reads CASSDSYSNQPQHF. CDR3 coding DNA: TGTGCCAGCAGTGACAGCTATAGCAATCAGCCCCAGCATTTT. V gene TRBV2 combines with J gene TRBJ1-5; no firm D call. The CDR3 extends over 14 amino acids. Trimming cost V 3 bases and J 0 bases, with 6 bases left between them. From germline, CDR1 is SNHLY and CDR2 FYNNEI.

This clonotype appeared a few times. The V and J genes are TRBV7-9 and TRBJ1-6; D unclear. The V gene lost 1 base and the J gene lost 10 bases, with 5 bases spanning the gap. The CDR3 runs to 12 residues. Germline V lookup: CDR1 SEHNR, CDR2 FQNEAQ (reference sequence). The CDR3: CASSLDWSPLHF. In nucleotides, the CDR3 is TGTGCCAGCAGCTTAGATTGGTCACCCCTCCACTTT.

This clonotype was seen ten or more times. The CDR3 loop reads CATSGVLSTDTQYF. Written as DNA, the CDR3 is TGCGCCACCTCAGGGGTACTGAGCACAGATACGCAGTATTTT. V and J are TRBV5-1 and TRBJ2-3; TRBD1 might be the D (6 bases). Trimming pared 9 bases from V and 0 bases from J, leaving 14 bases between. Germline values: CDR1 SGHRS, CDR2 YFSETQ. The CDR3 is 14 amino acids.

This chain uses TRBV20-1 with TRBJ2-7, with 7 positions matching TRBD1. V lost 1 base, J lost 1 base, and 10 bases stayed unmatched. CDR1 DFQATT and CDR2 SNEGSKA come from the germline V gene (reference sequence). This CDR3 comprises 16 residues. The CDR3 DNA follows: TGCAGTGCTAGAGGGCAGGGGGTACTTCTATCCTACGAGCAGTACTTC. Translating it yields CSARGQGVLLSYEQYF.

CDR3 sequence: CASSGTGNNQPQHF. The CDR3 DNA reads as TGTGCCAGCAGTGGAACAGGGAACAATCAGCCCCAGCATTTT. The chain links TRBV12-3 or TRBV12-4 to TRBJ1-5; TRBD1 is a possible D gene (6 bases). CDR3 size: 14 residues. Trimming removed 5 bases at V and 3 bases at J, with 11 bases between.